This T cell receptor (beta chain) was sequenced in a study of OX40 agonist ivuxolimab in advanced cancers. Germline V gene lookup returns CDR1 ENHRY and CDR2 SYGVKD. CDR3 length: 10 amino acids. Repertoires were generated with immunoSEQ multiplex PCR, while TCRdb's copy carries only in-frame clones and drops some. The sample yields approximately 12,000 clones, about 75% seen once. Drawing of blood for sampling happened at baseline, at cycle 4 day 1, and at cycle 7 day 1. The clonotype originates from an adult with an advanced solid tumor such as melanoma, head and neck, liver or kidney cancer. The chain recombines TRBV10-3 with TRBJ2-5, with D possibly being TRBD1 (6 bases). Gene TRBJ2-7 matches the end of the DNA better, so the J call may be wrong. The material sequenced was CD4+ or CD8+ T cells sorted from blood, taken in a trial of the OX40 agonist ivuxolimab. This CDR3 reads CATGEVEQYF. The CDR3 DNA reads TGTGCCACAGGGGAAGTCGAGCAGTACTTC.